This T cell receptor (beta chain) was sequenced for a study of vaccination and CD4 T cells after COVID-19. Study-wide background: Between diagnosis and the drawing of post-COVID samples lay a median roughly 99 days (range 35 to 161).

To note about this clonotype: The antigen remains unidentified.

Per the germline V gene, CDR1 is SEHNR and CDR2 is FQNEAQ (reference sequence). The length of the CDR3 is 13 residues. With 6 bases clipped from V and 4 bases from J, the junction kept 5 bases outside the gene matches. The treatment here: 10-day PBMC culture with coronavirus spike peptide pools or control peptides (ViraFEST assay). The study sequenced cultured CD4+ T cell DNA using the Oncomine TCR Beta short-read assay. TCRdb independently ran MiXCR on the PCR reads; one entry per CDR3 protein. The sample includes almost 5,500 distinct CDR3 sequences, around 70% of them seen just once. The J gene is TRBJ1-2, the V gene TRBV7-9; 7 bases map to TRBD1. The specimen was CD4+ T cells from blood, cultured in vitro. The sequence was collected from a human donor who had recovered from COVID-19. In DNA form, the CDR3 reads TGTGCCAGCAGATTGACAGGGACCTATGGCTACACCTTC. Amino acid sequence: CASRLTGTYGYTF.